The 8 T cell receptor beta chains below come from one sample, sequenced in a study of preoperative IRX-2 immunotherapy in early breast cancer. The sample's treatment: preoperative locoregional IRX-2 cytokine immunotherapy. TCRdb keeps only in-frame clones here, not all; method: immunoSEQ multiplex PCR. The profile shows tens of thousands of clones, over 75% of them singletons. Specimen collection occurred from a patient treated with IRX-2 immunotherapy. The receptors were sampled from a human donor with breast cancer.

This clone was seen a single time. The V call is TRBV11-3, the J call TRBJ2-1; TRBD2 aligns across 8 bases. Trimming took 5 bases from V and 0 from J; bases not matched to a gene: 3. Germline assignment: CDR1 SGHNT and CDR2 YENEEA. The CDR3 sequence is 15 residues long. CDR3 DNA sequence: TGTGCCAGCAGCCTCGGGAGGGGCTCCTACAATGAGCAGTTCTTC. Its protein is CASSLGRGSYNEQFF.

The chain is built from TRBV7-1 and TRBJ1-5; tentative D call: TRBD1 (5 bases). TRBV7-1 is marked as an open reading frame, function uncertain. Trimming stripped 5 bases from V and 5 bases from J, with 16 bases between. This CDR3 contains 15 residues. CDR3 bases: TGTGCCAGCAGCACCTTGGGGGTTGGCGATCAGCCCCAGCATTTT. Protein sequence: CASSTLGVGDQPQHF.

The V gene is TRBV14, the J gene TRBJ2-1; 7 nucleotides match TRBD1. The junction had 6 bases not matched to a gene; V was cut back by 4 bases and J by 6 bases. The germline V gene has CDR1 SGHDN and CDR2 FVKESK. This CDR3 is built from 14 residues. The CDR3 DNA is TGTGCCAGCAGCCTACAGGGGTGGGTCAATGAGCAGTTCTTC. Protein: CASSLQGWVNEQFF. The whole variable domain, filled in from reference TRBV14 and TRBJ2-1, reads EAGVTQFPSHSVIEKGQTVTLRCDPISGHDNLYWYRRVMGKEIKFLLHFVKESKQDESGMPNNRFLAERTGGTYSTLKVQPAELEDSGVYFCASSLQGWVNEQFFGPGTRLTVL.

J is TRBJ1-5 and V is TRBV12-2. TRBV12-2 constitutes a pseudogene. The CDR3 has 16 amino acids. CDR3 residues: CASRLVPGSYNQPQHF. DNA for the CDR3: TGTGCAAGTCGCTTAGTGCCGGGGTCCTACAATCAGCCCCAGCATTTT.

CDR3 in amino acids: CASRDTSGNNEQFF. The CDR3 region has the DNA TGCGCCAGCAGAGACACTAGCGGGAACAATGAGCAGTTCTTC. This chain uses TRBV5-1 with TRBJ2-1; 10 bases are shared with TRBD2. J lost 5 bases, V lost 5 bases, and 4 bases had no gene match. The CDR3 consists of 14 residues. Germline V CDR1 and CDR2: SGHRS, YFSETQ. The variable domain in full, with the rest retrieved from reference TRBV5-1 and TRBJ2-1, is KAGVTQTPRYLIKTRGQQVTLSCSPISGHRSVSWYQQTPGQGLQFLFEYFSETQRNKGNFPGRFSGRQFSNSRSEMNVSTLELGDSALYLCASRDTSGNNEQFFGPGTRLTVL.

J is TRBJ1-2 and V is TRBV6-8; D might be TRBD1 (5 bases). The CDR3 covers 12 residues. CDR1 and CDR2 from the germline V gene are MNHGY and SAAAGT. V was cut by 10 bases and J by 4 bases, with 13 bases left in between. CDR3 nucleotides: TGTGCCACCTCAGGGTTGGGCTATGGCTACACCTTC. This encodes CATSGLGYGYTF.

The chain employs TRBV7-1 and TRBJ1-1; perhaps TRBD1 as D (5 bases). TRBV7-1 is recorded as an ORF, its role being uncertain. Between the trimmed V and J ends, which lost 8 bases and 6 bases, there was a span of 16 bases. The CDR3 extends over 13 amino acids. In DNA form, the CDR3 reads TGTGCCAGCGGGAGGGAAAGAGGGGCTGAAGCTTTCTTT. Translation: CASGRERGAEAFF.

The rearrangement uses TRBV6-8 and TRBJ2-2; no firm D call. Trimming pared 6 bases from V and 3 bases from J, leaving 14 bases between. Germline V CDR1 and CDR2: MNHGY, SAAAGT. This CDR3 is built from 15 residues. The CDR3 is CASRYGITHTGELFF. The CDR3 DNA is TGTGCCAGCAGGTACGGAATTACCCACACCGGGGAGCTGTTTTTT.